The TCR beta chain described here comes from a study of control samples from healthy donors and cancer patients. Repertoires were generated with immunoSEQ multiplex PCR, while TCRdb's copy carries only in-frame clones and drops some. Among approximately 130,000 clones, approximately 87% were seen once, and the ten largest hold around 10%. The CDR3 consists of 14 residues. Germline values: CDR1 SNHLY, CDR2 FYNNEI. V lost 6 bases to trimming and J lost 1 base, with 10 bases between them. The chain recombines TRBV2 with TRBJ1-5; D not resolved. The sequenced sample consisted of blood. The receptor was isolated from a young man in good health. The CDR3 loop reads CASSQTKSNQPQHF. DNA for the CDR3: TGTGCCAGCAGCCAGACAAAGAGCAATCAGCCCCAGCATTTT. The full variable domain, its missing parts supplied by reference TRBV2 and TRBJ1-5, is EPEVTQTPSHQVTQMGQEVILRCVPISNHLYFYWYRQILGQKVEFLVSFYNNEISEKSEIFDDQFSVERPDGSNFTLKIRSTKLEDSAMYFCASSQTKSNQPQHFGDGTRLSIL.